The entry below describes one T cell receptor (beta chain). Its target is unknown. PCR employed 60 Vbeta and 13 Jbeta primers. Produced via immunoSEQ multiplex PCR; TCRdb's table is partial and in-frame only. This table lists some 200,000 clones. The record originates from a study of cytomegalovirus exposure and HLA in healthy donors. Study-level findings and limits: Both high specificity and high sensitivity reportedly marked the classifier's diagnosis of cytomegalovirus status.

This TCR came from a woman aged 18-29 years in good health and CMV-seropositive. Specimen: PBMCs.

The CDR3 sequence: CASSLAGGPTDTQYF. CDR3 DNA sequence: TGTGCCAGCAGTTTAGCGGGGGGCCCCACAGATACGCAGTATTTT. The rearrangement uses TRBV6-6 and TRBJ2-3; 10 nucleotides match TRBD2. Germline CDR1 and CDR2: MNHNY and SVGAGI (reference sequence). V dropped 4 bases and J dropped 2; count of bases not matched to a gene: 3. This CDR3 comprises 15 residues.